This T cell receptor (beta chain) stems from a study of cytomegalovirus exposure and HLA in healthy donors. General observations from the study: Specificity for CMV antigens was confirmed in vitro for a few of the CMV-associated chains. The majority of CMV-associated TCR beta chains were reported as apparently HLA-restricted in a later analysis.

PCR was performed using 60 Vbeta and 13 Jbeta primers. Only in-frame clones appear in the TCRdb table, and some are missing; sequencing was by immunoSEQ multiplex PCR. The table lists about 120,000 clones, around four fifths of them singletons, with around 11% in the top ten. As concerns this clone: Antigen unknown.

The J segment lost 2 bases and the V segment lost 4 bases, leaving 8 bases of the junction unmatched. From germline, CDR1 is SGHRS and CDR2 YFSETQ. CDR3 size: 17 residues. J is TRBJ2-5 and V is TRBV5-1, with TRBD2 matching over 13 bases. The sample taken for sequencing was PBMCs. This sequence was found in a male donor in good health and CMV-seropositive. The CDR3 sequence is CASSLGLAGAGQETQYF. Written as DNA, the CDR3 is TGCGCCAGCAGCCTCGGACTAGCGGGAGCGGGGCAAGAGACCCAGTACTTC.